The present T cell receptor (beta chain) was sequenced within a study of Ad26.COV2.S vaccination and SARS-CoV-2 variants. Study observations and caveats: TCR breadth and depth estimates may have understated total T cell responses.

CDR3 length: 12 residues. The germline gives CDR1 SGHRS, CDR2 YFSETQ. V lost 7 bases to trimming and J lost 4 bases, with 8 bases between them. Indicated treatment: roughly 19 received Ad26.COV2.S at low or high dose, single or two shots; roughly 5 received placebo; per-sample allocation not given. Collection of samples fell on day 63 after the first vaccine or placebo injection. A single count supports this clone. Its antigen is as yet unknown. The data were produced by immunoSEQ multiplex PCR, yet TCRdb's version contains in-frame clones alone and is incomplete. Among over 400,000 clones listed, about nine tenths were seen once.

This rearrangement joins TRBV5-1 to TRBJ1-4; D is ambiguous. The material sequenced was peripheral blood, taken in a trial of Ad26.COV2.S vaccine versus placebo. The receptor comes from a person aged 18 to 65 who received the Ad26.COV2.S COVID-19 vaccine or a placebo. In DNA, the CDR3 is TGCGCCAGCCGGACCAATAATGAAAAACTGTTTTTT. It codes for CASRTNNEKLFF.